This T cell receptor beta chain appears in the sequencing data of a study of STAT5B mutations in CD4+ large granular lymphocyte leukemia (dated by TCRdb to between 2021 and 2024). About the investigation overall: Among the healthy controls, the CDR3 'QG' motif was associated with a particular HLA allele. Flow cytometry on FACSCanto II or FACSVerse showed that the purified fractions were more than 95% pure among lymphocytes. The study compared the TCRbeta repertoires of patients with CD4+ T-cell large granular lymphocyte leukemia against those of healthy blood donors. General findings and caveats noted by the study authors: Main leukemic clonotypes were private to each patient, although roughly 24% of the main leukemic clonotypes were found at low frequency in the non-leukemic repertoires of other patients. Enrichment of TRBV06-family usage was observed among the top patient clones (8/27) relative to healthy controls (2/35). The data were not HLA-matched, and the higher clonality in CD4+ T-LGLL than in CD8+ T-LGLL could be due to the relatively small sample size. CD4-sorted patient repertoires appeared more clonal than healthy CD4+ repertoires, and this difference persisted after removing the putative leukemic clones.

About this clone: Its specific antigen is unknown. Base qualities are not provided; no much larger clone lies one nucleotide away.

The healthy control group was made up of around 34 blood donors, and the Finnish Red Cross blood service supplied their buffy coats. All TCR-sequenced material derived from peripheral blood: patient blood samples and healthy donor buffy coats. Ficoll-Hypaque gradient centrifugation was used to isolate peripheral blood mononuclear cells. For the healthy controls, CD4+ cells were obtained from buffy coats by magnetic purification. The Gentra Puregene Cell and Tissue kit was used for genomic DNA extraction, and quantification was performed on a Qubit 2.0 fluorometer. The V end loses 5 bases and the J end loses 5 bases, and a stretch of 19 bases separates them. Measured from the cysteine to the phenylalanine, the CDR3 is 16 residues long. The read is trimmed to its CDR3 DNA, 48 bases read in frame from base 1. Based on the germline V gene (reference sequence), the CDR1 and CDR2 sequences are MNHEY and SMNVEV.

The immunoSEQ assay at survey resolution was used to sequence TCRbeta rearrangements from genomic DNA. Turning to the authors' computational methods: A lowest detectable productive clonotype frequency of 2.59 x 10-5 was observed in the TCR sequencing data. Analyses included only productive TCRbeta rearrangements, meaning complete and in-frame sequences. Sample clonality was computed as Simpson clonality in the immunoSEQ Analyzer version 3.0. Based on frequency, clones were grouped as very rare, small, medium, large (1-20%) or hyperexpanded (>20%). Generation probabilities were estimated with OLGA 1.2.3, V-gene circos plots were generated with VDJtools, specificities were searched for in VDJdb, and CDR3 motifs were identified with GLIPH. This is the immuneACCESS table as TCRdb keeps it, with only in-frame sequences that have V and J called. A part of the clones is gone; compared with another copy, unresolved V genes explain less than half, and the rest is unexplained. D and trimming were read from the DNA, whereas the V and J calls and clone size are those reported in that table. This sample has about 30,000 clones in its table, and 71% of those were observed once. Of the sample, 0.4% to 0.45% is held by the ten largest clones.

Sequenced: CD4+ T cells from blood buffy coats. The chain links TRBV27 with TRBJ2-1; no D segment can be confidently identified. The sequence was obtained from a human donor in good health. The CDR3 is CASSPSSVGGHNEQFF. The DNA sequence is as follows: TGTGCCAGCAGTCCGAGCTCGGTGGGCGGTCACAATGAGCAGTTCTTC.